This T cell receptor beta chain was captured by sequencing in a study of T cell changes during pregnancy in multiple sclerosis. Measured with immunoSEQ multiplex PCR; TCRdb has only the in-frame clones, and not every one. This table has under 55,000 clones, 92% appearing once. The specimen comprised CD4+ T cells from peripheral blood mononuclear cells, sampled in the third trimester of pregnancy. The clonotype originates from a female donor with multiple sclerosis, enrolled in a pregnancy study.

In nucleotides, the CDR3 is TGTGCCAGCAGCGTACAACCGGGACTAGCGGGGTCGGGGGCCGGGGAGCTGTTTTTT. This codes for CASSVQPGLAGSGAGELFF. The rearrangement uses TRBV9 and TRBJ2-2; TRBD2 aligns across 13 bases. V gave up 1 base and J gave up 6 bases; unmatched junction bases: 12. This CDR3 contains 19 residues. Germline V gene data show CDR1 as SGDLS and CDR2 as YYNGEE.